These 29 T cell receptor beta chains were all obtained from the same sample, sequenced in a study of OX40 agonist ivuxolimab in advanced cancers. The method was immunoSEQ multiplex PCR; TCRdb's version includes in-frame clones alone and lacks a portion of them. This table holds some 70,000 clones, roughly 90% found once. Material: CD4+ or CD8+ T cells sorted from blood, obtained in a trial of the OX40 agonist ivuxolimab. These receptors were obtained from an adult with an advanced solid tumor such as melanoma, head and neck, liver or kidney cancer.

This chain joins TRBV28 and TRBJ2-7; TRBD2 matches at 10 bases. Germline loops: CDR1 MDHEN, CDR2 SYDVKM. This CDR3 region has 15 residues. J lost 4 bases, V lost 3 bases, and 6 bases had no gene match. The CDR3 loop is CASSLSTSGAYEQYF. The CDR3 DNA sequence: TGTGCCAGCAGTTTGAGTACTAGCGGGGCTTACGAGCAGTACTTC.

The chain's CDR3 is CASSNTGELFF. CDR3 bases: TGTGCCAGCAGCAACACCGGGGAGCTGTTTTTT. The chain employs TRBV6-4 and TRBJ2-2; no clear D. CDR1 MRHNA and CDR2 SNTAGT come from the germline V gene. Between the trimmed V and J ends, which lost 6 bases and 2 bases, there was a span of 1 base. The length of the CDR3 is 11 residues.

This clone has a single count. The chain couples TRBV10-2 to TRBJ2-7; possible D gene TRBD1, 5 bases. Germline values: CDR1 WSHSY, CDR2 SAAADI. Trimming pared 6 bases from V and 1 base from J, leaving 22 bases between. There are 17 residues in the CDR3. The CDR3 loop is CASRRTGAQHLSYEQYF. The CDR3 nucleotides read TGCGCCAGCAGAAGAACAGGAGCACAACACCTTTCCTACGAGCAGTACTTC.

J is TRBJ2-1 and V is TRBV11-2; 11 nucleotides align to TRBD2. V lost 1 base to trimming and J lost 7 bases; unmatched junction nucleotides: 3. This CDR3 region has 15 residues. Germline V CDR1 and CDR2: SGHAT, FQNNGV. DNA of the CDR3: TGTGCCAGCAGCTTAGTGGGACTAGCGGTAAATGAGCAGTTCTTC. Protein: CASSLVGLAVNEQFF.

The chain carries TRBV11-3 and TRBJ1-1; a weak D match, TRBD1 (6 bases). V was trimmed by 1 base and J by 4 bases, leaving 10 bases between them. Germline V gene sequence: CDR1 SGHNT, CDR2 YENEEA. The CDR3 sequence is 14 residues long. In DNA form, the CDR3 reads TGTGCCAGCAGCTTAGTAGGGGGGGGCACTGAAGCTTTCTTT. It specifies CASSLVGGGTEAFF.

The chain is built from TRBV28 and TRBJ1-5, with D possibly being TRBD1 (5 bases). Trimming took off 5 bases at V and 13 bases at J, with 24 bases between the two ends. CDR3 size: 15 residues. Per germline, CDR1 MDHEN and CDR2 SYDVKM. DNA for the CDR3: TGTGCCAGCAGTAGCGACAGTCCCCCTTACTCGTATCAGCATTTT. Translating it yields CASSSDSPPYSYQHF.

The V gene is TRBV5-1, the J gene TRBJ2-5; a possible D gene is TRBD1 (5 bases). Deletions cut 5 bases from V and 2 bases from J, with 7 bases between. Germline V gene sequence: CDR1 SGHRS, CDR2 YFSETQ. The CDR3 sequence is 12 residues long. The CDR3 region is CASRYRQETQYF. The CDR3 nucleotides read TGCGCCAGCAGGTACAGGCAAGAGACCCAGTACTTC.

This clone was seen just once. This chain uses TRBV18 with TRBJ1-1, with D hard to call. Trimming cost V 2 bases and J 0 bases, with 7 bases left between them. CDR3 length: 14 residues. The germline gives CDR1 KGHSH, CDR2 LQKENI. CDR3 in DNA: TGTGCCAGCTCACCAGCAGGATTGAACACTGAAGCTTTCTTT. Protein product: CASSPAGLNTEAFF.

The chain has TRBV6-5 and TRBJ2-7; TRBD2 aligns across 8 bases. Per the germline V gene, CDR1 is MNHEY and CDR2 is SVGAGI. The CDR3 length is 12 residues. Trimming removed 7 bases from V and 6 bases from J; junction bases left unmatched: 5. This chain's CDR3 is CASKGLVSEQYF. The DNA of the CDR3 is TGTGCCAGCAAGGGACTAGTTAGCGAGCAGTACTTC.

V usage is TRBV2 and J usage is TRBJ2-2, with 8 nucleotides matching TRBD1. Germline-derived CDR1 and CDR2 are SNHLY and FYNNEI. J gave up 4 bases and V 4 bases, and 5 bases lay outside the gene matches. The CDR3 is 15 amino acids. CDR3: CASSGGQGGTGELFF. CDR3 bases: TGTGCCAGCAGTGGCGGACAGGGAGGCACCGGGGAGCTGTTTTTT.

The chain employs TRBV7-2 and TRBJ1-6; the D is unclear. The V end was cut by 1 base, the J end by 7 bases, with 8 bases between. There are 14 residues in the CDR3. Germline CDR1 reads SGHTA; CDR2 reads FQGNSA. The chain's CDR3 is CASSLGHGNSPLHF. Here the CDR3 DNA reads TGTGCCAGCAGCTTAGGACACGGAAATTCACCCCTCCACTTT.

This CDR3 is CASYPRWGGNTEAFF. CDR3 nucleotides: TGTGCCAGCTACCCTAGATGGGGGGGAAACACTGAAGCTTTCTTT. The chain employs TRBV6-1 and TRBJ1-1; tentatively, D is TRBD1 (5 bases). The CDR3 runs to 15 residues. V was pared by 8 bases and J by 2 bases, with 18 bases between. Germline V gene data show CDR1 as MNHNS and CDR2 as SASEGT.

This clone was recorded once. The chain carries TRBV4-2 and TRBJ1-1, with a possible D match to TRBD1 (6 bases). The length of the CDR3 is 15 residues. V dropped 1 base and J dropped 5 bases, with 14 bases sitting between them. Germline CDR1 reads LGHNA; CDR2 reads YNFKEQ. CDR3 DNA: TGTGCCAGCAGCCAAGGCCCCCAGGGGAGAACTGAAGCTTTCTTT. Translating gives CASSQGPQGRTEAFF.

This chain uses TRBV7-2 with TRBJ2-7, with TRBD1 as a possible D gene (6 bases). This CDR3 spans 12 amino acids. Germline CDR1 SGHTA, CDR2 FQGNSA. Trimming cost V 6 bases and J 0 bases, with 6 bases left between them. The CDR3 DNA is TGTGCCAGCAGGGGGGCCTCCTACGAGCAGTACTTC. Its translation: CASRGASYEQYF.

The chain combines TRBV6-6 with TRBJ2-1; no clear D. The V end lost 7 bases, the J end lost 2 bases, and 3 bases lay between the germline ends. This CDR3 has 11 residues. CDR1 and CDR2 (germline): MNHNY, SVGAGI (reference sequence). In nucleotides, the CDR3 is TGTGCCAGCAAAACCTACAATGAGCAGTTCTTC. The encoded protein is CASKTYNEQFF.

The chain has TRBV5-1 and TRBJ2-7, with 9 positions matching TRBD1. J lost 0 bases, V lost 5 bases, and 6 bases had no gene match. Germline V gene data show CDR1 as SGHRS and CDR2 as YFSETQ. This CDR3 contains 15 residues. CDR3 region: CASSGGQGYSYEQYF. CDR3 sequence (DNA): TGCGCCAGCAGTGGAGGACAGGGGTACTCCTACGAGCAGTACTTC.

The genes are TRBV28 and TRBJ2-7, with 8 bases aligning to TRBD1. The CDR3 has 14 amino acids. The germline gives CDR1 MDHEN, CDR2 SYDVKM. Trimming took 6 bases from V and 3 from J; bases not matched to a gene: 7. CDR3 sequence reads: CASRAPGGLYEQYF. CDR3 coding DNA: TGTGCCAGCAGGGCCCCAGGGGGCCTCTACGAGCAGTACTTC.

This clone is classed as medium-sized. The chain combines TRBV5-4 with TRBJ1-2, with D tentatively TRBD1 (6 bases). The CDR3 consists of 14 residues. Between the trimmed V and J ends, which lost 1 base and 7 bases, there was a span of 14 bases. Per the germline V gene, CDR1 is SGHNT and CDR2 is YYREEE (reference sequence). The CDR3 region is CASSLSGQGLGYTF. The CDR3, as DNA: TGTGCCAGCAGCTTGAGTGGTCAGGGGCTTGGCTACACCTTC.

The chain combines TRBV6-1 with TRBJ1-1, with D tentatively TRBD1 (6 bases). Trimming took 10 bases from V and 0 from J, leaving 18 bases between them. The CDR3 loop spans 15 amino acids. From germline, CDR1 is MNHNS and CDR2 SASEGT. The CDR3 sequence is CATKEAGVMNTEAFF. The CDR3 DNA reads TGTGCCACCAAGGAGGCAGGGGTCATGAACACTGAAGCTTTCTTT.

The V call is TRBV5-5, the J call TRBJ2-7; 9 nucleotides agree with TRBD2. The CDR3 consists of 15 residues. The V and J ends lost 4 bases and 3 bases, in that order; junction bases with no gene match: 8. Per germline, CDR1 SGHKS and CDR2 YYEKEE (reference sequence). CDR3 nucleotides: TGTGCCAGCAGCCTAGTAGCGGGGGAAAGCTACGAGCAGTACTTC. Translation gives CASSLVAGESYEQYF.

The V call is TRBV6-5, the J call TRBJ2-1; 9 bases line up with TRBD2. The ends lost 4 bases at V and 1 base at J; junction bases unmatched: 2. CDR1 is MNHEY and CDR2 is SVGAGI in the germline V gene. This CDR3 is built from 15 residues. CDR3 protein: CASSSGLASYNEQFF. The DNA for the CDR3 is TGTGCCAGCAGTTCGGGACTAGCATCCTACAATGAGCAGTTCTTC.

This clone appeared once. V gene TRBV6-1 combines with J gene TRBJ2-5; a weak D match, TRBD2 (6 bases). Per germline, CDR1 MNHNS and CDR2 SASEGT. V lost 6 bases and J 3 bases, leaving 8 bases between the germline ends. The CDR3 contains 12 residues. This CDR3 reads CASSGTEETQYF. CDR3 DNA sequence: TGTGCCAGCAGCGGGACTGAAGAGACCCAGTACTTC.

V is TRBV28 and J is TRBJ1-1; D not certain. The CDR3 extends over 13 amino acids. Per the germline V gene, CDR1 is MDHEN and CDR2 is SYDVKM. Trimming removed 6 bases at V and 0 bases at J, with 8 bases between. CDR3 nucleotide sequence: TGTGCCAGCAGACCAGGAGTGAACACTGAAGCTTTCTTT. Translated, it gives CASRPGVNTEAFF.

The chain has TRBV2 and TRBJ2-5; D gene uncertain. This CDR3 contains 12 residues. Germline V gives CDR1 SNHLY, CDR2 FYNNEI. V was clipped by 9 bases and J by 5 bases, with 13 bases between them. The CDR3 protein is CASQILAETQYF. The CDR3 DNA is TGTGCCAGTCAGATTTTAGCCGAGACCCAGTACTTC.

The chain is built from TRBV29-1 and TRBJ2-1; 9 bases fit TRBD2. The CDR3 totals 15 residues. V lost 3 bases, J lost 6 bases, and 9 bases stayed unmatched. Germline lookup yields CDR1 SQVTM and CDR2 ANQGSEA. The CDR3, as DNA: TGCAGCGTTGACCGGCCGGGACTAGCAGTCAATGAGCAGTTCTTC. It translates to CSVDRPGLAVNEQFF.

CDR3 region: CASSQARRNNEQFF. The CDR3, as DNA: TGTGCCAGCAGCCAGGCTAGACGGAACAATGAGCAGTTCTTC. The chain uses TRBV14 and TRBJ2-1; no reliable D call. V was trimmed by 3 bases and J by 5 bases, leaving 11 bases between them. The germline V gene has CDR1 SGHDN and CDR2 FVKESK. This CDR3 is built from 14 residues.

The genes are TRBV11-3 and TRBJ2-2; 10 bases map to TRBD1. The J segment lost 7 bases and the V segment lost 4 bases, leaving 9 bases of the junction unmatched. In germline, CDR1 is SGHNT, CDR2 YENEEA. This CDR3 has 16 amino acids. This CDR3 reads CASSSPGQGRVGELFF. For the CDR3, the DNA is TGTGCCAGCAGCTCGCCGGGACAGGGGCGAGTCGGGGAGCTGTTTTTT. The full variable domain, in which reference TRBV11-3 and TRBJ2-2 provide the parts outside the CDR3, is EAGVVQSPRYKIIEKKQPVAFWCNPISGHNTLYWYLQNLGQGPELLIRYENEEAVDDSQLPKDRFSAERLKGVDSTLKIQPAELGDSAVYLCASSSPGQGRVGELFFGEGSRLTVL.

The gene calls are TRBV5-1 and TRBJ2-1; D ambiguous. Germline V lookup: CDR1 SGHRS, CDR2 YFSETQ. CDR3 length: 11 residues. V lost 3 bases and J lost 4, with 2 bases in between. The CDR3 spells CASSWYNEQFF. The CDR3 nucleotides read TGCGCCAGCAGCTGGTACAATGAGCAGTTCTTC. The full variable domain, in which reference TRBV5-1 and TRBJ2-1 provide the parts outside the CDR3, is KAGVTQTPRYLIKTRGQQVTLSCSPISGHRSVSWYQQTPGQGLQFLFEYFSETQRNKGNFPGRFSGRQFSNSRSEMNVSTLELGDSALYLCASSWYNEQFFGPGTRLTVL.

This sequence joins TRBV5-6 and TRBJ2-7; D possibly corresponds to TRBD1 (5 bases). Trimming removed 3 bases at V and 7 bases at J, with 14 bases between. The CDR3 runs 13 residues. CDR1 is SGHDT and CDR2 is YYEEEE in the germline V gene. In nucleotides, the CDR3 is TGTGCCAGCAGCTCCTACCCAGGGAATGAGCAGTACTTC. Its protein product is CASSSYPGNEQYF.